Included here is one TCR beta chain sequence, with context. What it recognizes is unknown. TCRdb's copy holds only in-frame clones and misses some; the assay was immunoSEQ multiplex PCR. In the table there are roughly 150,000 clones, about 91% of which are singletons. This sample was taken from a study of T cell responses to AZD1222 COVID-19 vaccine. Study-wide points: Repertoires were obtained solely post-peak T cell response. In a largely white British group with more females than males, clonal diversity was possibly underestimated. The study identified only five to seven AZD1222 recipients as seropositive at baseline. Regions 160-218 and 743-854 dominated among vaccine-associated CD4 TCRs spanning spike.

Germline loops: CDR1 ENHRY, CDR2 SYGVKD. V shed 6 bases, J shed 0 bases, and the junction held 7 bases outside the gene matches. The CDR3 sequence is 16 residues long. The sequence came from an adult in good health. The chain uses TRBV10-3 and TRBJ2-7; 11 nucleotides line up with TRBD2. Material: peripheral blood, obtained on day 0 of MenACWY control vaccination. CDR3 in amino acids: CAIRPGTSGFSYEQYF. For the CDR3, the DNA is TGTGCCATCAGACCCGGGACTAGCGGCTTCTCCTACGAGCAGTACTTC.